A single TCR beta chain is shown here with its context. Antigen specificity is unknown. Only in-frame clones appear in the TCRdb table, and some are missing; sequencing was by immunoSEQ multiplex PCR. The data contain nearly 60,000 clones, about nine tenths of them singletons. Healthy donors had no documented immune events, such as infections, while sampled. This sample is part of a study of identifying expanded T cells in peripheral blood. Study-wide points: Differentially abundant clones: 1 to 1.5 between replicates, around 16 at about two weeks, less than 20 at four. Across healthy donors, higher total template counts meant significantly greater approximately 2-week count variance.

CDR1 LGHNA and CDR2 YSLEER come from the germline V gene. This CDR3 region has 14 residues. V shed 1 base and J 9 bases; nucleotides not matched to a gene: 6. The rearrangement uses TRBV4-3 and TRBJ1-5, with 7 bases fitting TRBD1. This sequence was found in a person between 18 and 75 years old in good health. The sequencing input was blood. The CDR3 region has the DNA TGCGCCAGCAGCCAAGTAACAGGGGAGCTGCCCCAGCATTTT. Its protein is CASSQVTGELPQHF.